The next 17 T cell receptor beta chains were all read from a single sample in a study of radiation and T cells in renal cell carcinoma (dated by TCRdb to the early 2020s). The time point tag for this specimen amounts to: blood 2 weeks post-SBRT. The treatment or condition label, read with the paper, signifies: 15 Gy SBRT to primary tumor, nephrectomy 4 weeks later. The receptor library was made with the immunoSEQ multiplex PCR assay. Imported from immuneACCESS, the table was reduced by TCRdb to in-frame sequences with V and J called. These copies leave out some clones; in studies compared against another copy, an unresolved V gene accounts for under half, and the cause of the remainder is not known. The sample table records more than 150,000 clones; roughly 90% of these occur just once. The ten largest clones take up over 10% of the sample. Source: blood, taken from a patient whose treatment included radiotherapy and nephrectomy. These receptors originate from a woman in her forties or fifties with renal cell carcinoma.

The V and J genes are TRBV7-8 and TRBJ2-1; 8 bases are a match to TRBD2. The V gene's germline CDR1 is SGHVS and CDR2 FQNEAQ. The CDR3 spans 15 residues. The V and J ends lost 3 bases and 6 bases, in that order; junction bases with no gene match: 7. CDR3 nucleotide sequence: TGTGCCAGCAGCTTTAATAGCGGGGCCTTCAATGAGCAGTTCTTC. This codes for CASSFNSGAFNEQFF.

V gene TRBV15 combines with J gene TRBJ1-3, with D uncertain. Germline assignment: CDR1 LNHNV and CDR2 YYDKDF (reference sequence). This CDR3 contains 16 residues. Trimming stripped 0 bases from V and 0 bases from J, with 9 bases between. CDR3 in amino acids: CATSRDSVSSGNTIYF. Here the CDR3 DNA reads TGTGCCACCAGCAGAGATTCGGTCAGCTCTGGAAACACCATATATTTT. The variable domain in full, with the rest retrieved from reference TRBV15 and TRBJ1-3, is DAMVIQNPRYQVTQFGKPVTLSCSQTLNHNVMYWYQQKSSQAPKLLFHYYDKDFNNEADTPDNFQSRRPNTSFCFLDIRSPGLGDTAMYLCATSRDSVSSGNTIYFGEGSWLTVV.

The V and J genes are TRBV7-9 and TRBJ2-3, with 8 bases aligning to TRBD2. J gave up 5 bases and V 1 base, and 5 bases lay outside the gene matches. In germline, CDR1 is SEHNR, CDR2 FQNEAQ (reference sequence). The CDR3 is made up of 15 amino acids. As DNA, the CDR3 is TGTGCCAGCAGCTTAGACGGGGGGGCCGGAGATACGCAGTATTTT. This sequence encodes CASSLDGGAGDTQYF.

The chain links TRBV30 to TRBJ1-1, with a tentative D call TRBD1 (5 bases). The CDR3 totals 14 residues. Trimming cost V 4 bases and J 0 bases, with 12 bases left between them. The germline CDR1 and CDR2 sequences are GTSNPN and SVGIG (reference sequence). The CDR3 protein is CAWNKQGLNTEAFF. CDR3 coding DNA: TGTGCCTGGAACAAGCAGGGATTGAACACTGAAGCTTTCTTT.

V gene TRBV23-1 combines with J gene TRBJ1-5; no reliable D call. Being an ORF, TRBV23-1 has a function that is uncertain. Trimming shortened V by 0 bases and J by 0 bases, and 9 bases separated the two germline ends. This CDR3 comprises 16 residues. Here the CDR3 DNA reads TGCGCCAGCAGTCAATCACCAGATTATAGCAATCAGCCCCAGCATTTT. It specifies CASSQSPDYSNQPQHF.

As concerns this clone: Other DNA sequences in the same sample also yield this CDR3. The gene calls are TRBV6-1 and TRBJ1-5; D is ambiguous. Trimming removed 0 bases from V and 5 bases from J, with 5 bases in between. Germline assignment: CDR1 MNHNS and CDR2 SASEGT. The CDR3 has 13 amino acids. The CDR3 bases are TGTGCCAGCAGTGAAGCGCGTGATCAGCCCCAGCATTTT. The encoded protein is CASSEARDQPQHF.

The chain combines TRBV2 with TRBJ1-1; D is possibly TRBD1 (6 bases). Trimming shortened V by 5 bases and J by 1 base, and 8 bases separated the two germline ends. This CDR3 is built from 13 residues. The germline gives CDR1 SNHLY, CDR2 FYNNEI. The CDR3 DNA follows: TGTGCCAGCAGTTGGGACAAGAACACTGAAGCTTTCTTT. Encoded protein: CASSWDKNTEAFF.

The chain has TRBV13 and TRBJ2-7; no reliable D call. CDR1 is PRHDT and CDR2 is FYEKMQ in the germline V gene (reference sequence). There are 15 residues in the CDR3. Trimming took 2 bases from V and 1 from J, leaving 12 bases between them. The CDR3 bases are TGTGCCAGCAGCTTACGGCCGCAGGCTTCCTACGAGCAGTACTTC. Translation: CASSLRPQASYEQYF.

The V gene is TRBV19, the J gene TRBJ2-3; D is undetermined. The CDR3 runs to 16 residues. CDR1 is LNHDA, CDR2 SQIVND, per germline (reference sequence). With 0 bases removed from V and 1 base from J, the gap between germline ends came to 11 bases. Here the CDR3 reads CASSIEGRWGTDTQYF. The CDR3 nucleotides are TGTGCCAGTAGTATAGAAGGGCGGTGGGGCACAGATACGCAGTATTTT.

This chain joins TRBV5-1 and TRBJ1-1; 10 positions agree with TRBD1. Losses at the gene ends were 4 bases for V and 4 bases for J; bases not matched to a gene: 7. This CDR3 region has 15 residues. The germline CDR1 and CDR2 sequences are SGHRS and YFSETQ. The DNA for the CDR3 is TGCGCCAGCAGCATCCGGACAGGGGGAGGCACTGAAGCTTTCTTT. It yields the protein CASSIRTGGGTEAFF.

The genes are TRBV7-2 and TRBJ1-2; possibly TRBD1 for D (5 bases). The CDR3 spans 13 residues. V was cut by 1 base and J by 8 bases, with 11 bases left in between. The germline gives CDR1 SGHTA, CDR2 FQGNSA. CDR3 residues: CASSLERGGGYTF. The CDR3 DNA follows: TGTGCCAGCAGCTTAGAGAGGGGCGGCGGCTACACCTTC.

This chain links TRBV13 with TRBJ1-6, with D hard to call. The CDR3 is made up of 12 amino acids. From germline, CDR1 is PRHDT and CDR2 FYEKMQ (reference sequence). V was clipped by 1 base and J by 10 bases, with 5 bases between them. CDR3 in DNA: TGTGCCAGCAGCTTAGTAAGGTCACCCCTCCACTTT. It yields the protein CASSLVRSPLHF.

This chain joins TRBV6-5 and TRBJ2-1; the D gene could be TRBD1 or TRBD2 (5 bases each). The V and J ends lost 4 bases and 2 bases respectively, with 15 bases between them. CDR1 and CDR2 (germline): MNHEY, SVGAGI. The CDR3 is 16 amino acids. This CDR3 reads CASSLGPEGPYNEQFF. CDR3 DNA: TGTGCCAGCAGTTTGGGGCCCGAGGGCCCCTACAATGAGCAGTTCTTC.

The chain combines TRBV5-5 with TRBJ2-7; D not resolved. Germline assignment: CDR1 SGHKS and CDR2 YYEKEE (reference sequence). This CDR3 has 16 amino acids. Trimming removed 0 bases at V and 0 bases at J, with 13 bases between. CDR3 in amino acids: CASSLAPGSNSYEQYF. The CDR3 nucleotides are TGTGCCAGCAGCTTGGCCCCCGGGTCCAACTCCTACGAGCAGTACTTC.

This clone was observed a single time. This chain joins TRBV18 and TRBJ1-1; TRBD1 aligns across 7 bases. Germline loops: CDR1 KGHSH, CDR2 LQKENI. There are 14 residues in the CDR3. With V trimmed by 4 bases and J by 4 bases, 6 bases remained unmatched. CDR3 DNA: TGTGCCAGCTCACTACAGGGGAGGCGCACTGAAGCTTTCTTT. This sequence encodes CASSLQGRRTEAFF.

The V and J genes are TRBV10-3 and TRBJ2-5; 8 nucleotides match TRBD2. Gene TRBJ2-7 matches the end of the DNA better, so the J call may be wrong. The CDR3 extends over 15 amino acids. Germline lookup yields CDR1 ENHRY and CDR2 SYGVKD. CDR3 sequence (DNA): TGTGCCATCAGTGAGGGAGCGGGGGAGTCCTACGAGCAGTACTTC. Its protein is CAISEGAGESYEQYF.

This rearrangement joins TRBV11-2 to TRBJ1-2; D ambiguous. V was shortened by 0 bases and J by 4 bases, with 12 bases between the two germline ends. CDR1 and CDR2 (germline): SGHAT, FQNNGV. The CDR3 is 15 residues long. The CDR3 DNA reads TGTGCCAGCAGCTTAGAGAGGGTGTCAGCCTATGGCTACACCTTC. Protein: CASSLERVSAYGYTF.